The source of this T cell receptor beta chain is a study of post-analysis software for immune sequencing data. Study-wide findings and caveats: A few TRBV segments, TRBV5-6, TRBV5-1 and TRBV20-1 among them, were found more frequent in patients than controls. When compared against controls, multiple sclerosis patients showed significantly lower normalized Chao1 diversity.

With respect to this clonotype: Its matching antigen is unknown.

The CDR3 is 14 amino acids. Trimming took off 2 bases at V and 7 bases at J, with 12 bases between the two ends. Looked up from germline, CDR1 is SEHNR and CDR2 is FQNEAQ (reference sequence). Each TCR beta cDNA library carried unique molecular identifiers. Using its own MiXCR run on the PCR reads, TCRdb lists one record per CDR3 protein. In the table there are hundreds of thousands of distinct CDR3 sequences, 35% to 45% of which are singletons. The sequencing sample was made of blood. This sequence was found in a girl aged 2-10 years with multiple sclerosis. The V gene is TRBV7-9, the J gene TRBJ2-1; D is undetermined. The chain's CDR3 is CASSLQSWVNEQFF. CDR3 bases: TGTGCCAGCAGCTTACAAAGCTGGGTAAATGAGCAGTTCTTC.